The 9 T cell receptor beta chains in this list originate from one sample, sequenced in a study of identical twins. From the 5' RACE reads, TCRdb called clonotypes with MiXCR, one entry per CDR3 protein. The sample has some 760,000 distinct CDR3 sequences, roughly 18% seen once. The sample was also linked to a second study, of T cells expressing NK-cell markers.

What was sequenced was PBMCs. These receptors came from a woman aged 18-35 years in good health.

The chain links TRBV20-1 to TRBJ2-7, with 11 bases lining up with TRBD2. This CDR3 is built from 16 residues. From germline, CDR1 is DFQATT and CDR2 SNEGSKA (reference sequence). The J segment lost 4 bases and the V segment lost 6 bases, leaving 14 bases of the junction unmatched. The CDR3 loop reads CSATKTSGVGRYEQYF. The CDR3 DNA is TGCAGTGCCACAAAGACTAGCGGGGTAGGGAGGTACGAGCAGTACTTC.

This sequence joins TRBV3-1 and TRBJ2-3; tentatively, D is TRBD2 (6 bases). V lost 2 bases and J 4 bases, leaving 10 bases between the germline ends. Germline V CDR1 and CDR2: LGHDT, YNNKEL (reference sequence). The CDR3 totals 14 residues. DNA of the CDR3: TGTGCCAGCAGCCAACGCAGGAGGGCAGATACGCAGTATTTT. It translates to CASSQRRRADTQYF.

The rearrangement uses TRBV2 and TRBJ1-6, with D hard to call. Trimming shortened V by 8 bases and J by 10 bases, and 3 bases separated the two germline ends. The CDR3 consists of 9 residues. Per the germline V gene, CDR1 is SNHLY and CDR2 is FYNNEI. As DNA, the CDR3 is TGTGCCAGCGCGTCACCCCTCCACTTT. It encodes CASASPLHF.

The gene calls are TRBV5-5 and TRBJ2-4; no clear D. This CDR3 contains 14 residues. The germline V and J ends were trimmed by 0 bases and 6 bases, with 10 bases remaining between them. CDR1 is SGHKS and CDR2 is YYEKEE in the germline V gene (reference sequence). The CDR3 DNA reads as TGTGCCAGCAGCTTGGACAGTTCTAGAAACATTCAGTACTTC. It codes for CASSLDSSRNIQYF.

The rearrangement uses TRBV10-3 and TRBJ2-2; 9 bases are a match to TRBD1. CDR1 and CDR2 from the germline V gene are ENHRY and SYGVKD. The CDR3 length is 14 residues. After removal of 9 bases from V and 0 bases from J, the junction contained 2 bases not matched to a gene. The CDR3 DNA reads TGTGCCATGGGGACAGGGCCGAACACCGGGGAGCTGTTTTTT. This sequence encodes CAMGTGPNTGELFF.

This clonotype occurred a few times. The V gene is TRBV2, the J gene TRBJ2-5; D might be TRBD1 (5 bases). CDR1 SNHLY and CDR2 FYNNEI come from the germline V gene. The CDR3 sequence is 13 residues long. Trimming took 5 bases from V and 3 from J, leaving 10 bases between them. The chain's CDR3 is CASSTRQKETQYF. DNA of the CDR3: TGTGCCAGCAGTACCAGACAGAAAGAGACCCAGTACTTC.

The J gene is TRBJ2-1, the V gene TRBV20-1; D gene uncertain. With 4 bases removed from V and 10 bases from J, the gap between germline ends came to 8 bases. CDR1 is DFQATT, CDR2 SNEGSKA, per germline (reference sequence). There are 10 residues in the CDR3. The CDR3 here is CSATYREQFF. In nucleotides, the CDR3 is TGCAGTGCTACTTACAGAGAGCAGTTCTTC.

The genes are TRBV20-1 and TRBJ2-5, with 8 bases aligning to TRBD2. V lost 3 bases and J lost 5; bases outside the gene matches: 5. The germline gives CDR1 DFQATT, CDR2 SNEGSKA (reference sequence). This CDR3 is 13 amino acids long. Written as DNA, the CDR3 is TGCAGTGCTAGCTCGAGCGGGAGCGAGACCCAGTACTTC. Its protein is CSASSSGSETQYF.

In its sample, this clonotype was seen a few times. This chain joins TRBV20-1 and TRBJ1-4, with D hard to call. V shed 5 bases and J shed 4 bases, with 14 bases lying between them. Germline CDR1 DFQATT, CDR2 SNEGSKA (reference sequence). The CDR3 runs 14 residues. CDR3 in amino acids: CSAPSRHLNEKLFF. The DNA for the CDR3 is TGCAGTGCTCCCAGCCGACACCTTAATGAAAAACTGTTTTTT.